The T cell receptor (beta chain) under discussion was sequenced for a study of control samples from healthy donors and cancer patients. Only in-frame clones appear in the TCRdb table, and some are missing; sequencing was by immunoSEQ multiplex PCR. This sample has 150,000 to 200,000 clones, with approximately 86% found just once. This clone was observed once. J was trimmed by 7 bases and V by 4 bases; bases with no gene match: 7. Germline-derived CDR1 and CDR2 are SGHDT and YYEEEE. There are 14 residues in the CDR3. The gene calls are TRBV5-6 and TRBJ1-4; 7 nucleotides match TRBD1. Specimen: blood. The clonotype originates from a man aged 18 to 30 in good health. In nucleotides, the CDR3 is TGTGCCAGCAGCCCGACAGGGACAGCTGAAAAACTGTTTTTT. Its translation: CASSPTGTAEKLFF.